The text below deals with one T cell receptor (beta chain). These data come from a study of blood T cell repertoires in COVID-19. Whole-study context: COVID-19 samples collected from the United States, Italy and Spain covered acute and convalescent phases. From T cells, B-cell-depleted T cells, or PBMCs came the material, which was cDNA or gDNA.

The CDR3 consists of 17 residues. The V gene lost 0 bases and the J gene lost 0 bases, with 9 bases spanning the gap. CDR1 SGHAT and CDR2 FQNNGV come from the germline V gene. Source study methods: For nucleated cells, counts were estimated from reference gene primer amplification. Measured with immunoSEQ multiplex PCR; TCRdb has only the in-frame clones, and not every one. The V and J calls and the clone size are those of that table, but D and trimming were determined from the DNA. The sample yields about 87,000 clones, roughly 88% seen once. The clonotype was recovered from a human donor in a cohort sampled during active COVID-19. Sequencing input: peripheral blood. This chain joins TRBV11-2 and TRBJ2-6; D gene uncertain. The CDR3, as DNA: TGTGCCAGCAGCTTAGATGCAGTAAGCTCTGGGGCCAACGTCCTGACTTTC. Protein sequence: CASSLDAVSSGANVLTF.